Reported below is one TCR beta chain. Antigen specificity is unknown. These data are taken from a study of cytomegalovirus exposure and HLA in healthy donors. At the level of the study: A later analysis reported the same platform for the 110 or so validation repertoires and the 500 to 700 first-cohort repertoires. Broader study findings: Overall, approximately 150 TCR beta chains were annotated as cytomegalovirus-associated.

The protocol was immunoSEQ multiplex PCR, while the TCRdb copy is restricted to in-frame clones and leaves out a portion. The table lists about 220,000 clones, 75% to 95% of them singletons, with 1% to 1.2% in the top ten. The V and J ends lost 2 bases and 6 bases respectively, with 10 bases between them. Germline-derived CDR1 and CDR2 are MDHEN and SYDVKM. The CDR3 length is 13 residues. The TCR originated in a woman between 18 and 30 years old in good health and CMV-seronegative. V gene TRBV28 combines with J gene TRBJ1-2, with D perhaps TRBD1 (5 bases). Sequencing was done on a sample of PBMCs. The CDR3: CASSLSRADGYTF. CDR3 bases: TGTGCCAGCAGTTTAAGCAGGGCTGATGGCTACACCTTC.